These 24 T cell receptor beta chains were sequenced from one sample in a study of PD-1 blockade in classical Hodgkin lymphoma. Here immunoSEQ multiplex PCR was the method, and the copy in TCRdb shows in-frame clones only, minus some. The data hold some 23,000 clones, with around 90% observed a single time. Time point indicated: newly diagnosed, previously untreated cHL patient sample. CD4+ T cells were purified from thawed PBMCs by negative selection. The source material was CD4+ T cells from blood. The receptors shown here come from a human donor with classical Hodgkin lymphoma.

The CDR3: CASSVRESPNSPLHF. In DNA, the CDR3 is TGTGCCAGCAGCGTAAGGGAGAGCCCGAATTCACCCCTCCACTTT. The gene calls are TRBV7-6 and TRBJ1-6, with unresolved D. Germline V gives CDR1 SGHVS, CDR2 FNYEAQ. CDR3 length: 15 amino acids. V lost 5 bases and J 7 bases, leaving 15 bases between the germline ends. The full variable domain, in which reference TRBV7-6 and TRBJ1-6 provide the parts outside the CDR3, is GAGVSQSPRYKVTKRGQDVALRCDPISGHVSLYWYRQALGQGPEFLTYFNYEAQQDKSGLPNDRFSAERPEGSISTLTIQRTEQRDSAMYRCASSVRESPNSPLHFGNGTRLTVT.

The chain employs TRBV28 and TRBJ1-5, with D possibly matching TRBD1 (5 bases). There are 15 residues in the CDR3. Germline V lookup: CDR1 MDHEN, CDR2 SYDVKM. V dropped 2 bases and J dropped 3 bases, with 11 bases sitting between them. In DNA, the CDR3 is TGTGCCAGCAGTTTAATCGCAGGGTACAATCAGCCCCAGCATTTT. It specifies CASSLIAGYNQPQHF. Full variable domain (outside the CDR3, taken from reference TRBV28 and TRBJ1-5): DVKVTQSSRYLVKRTGEKVFLECVQDMDHENMFWYRQDPGLGLRLIYFSYDVKMKEKGDIPEGYSVSREKKERFSLILESASTNQTSMYLCASSLIAGYNQPQHFGDGTRLSIL.

The chain uses TRBV11-2 and TRBJ1-3; possible D gene TRBD1, 6 bases. The germline V gene encodes CDR1 SGHAT and CDR2 FQNNGV. The V end was cut by 1 base, the J end by 3 bases, with 7 bases between. The CDR3 length is 14 residues. The CDR3 region has the DNA TGTGCCAGCAGCTTAGCAGGGGTTGGAAACACCATATATTTT. The encoded protein is CASSLAGVGNTIYF.

The rearrangement joins TRBV5-1 to TRBJ2-5; possible D gene TRBD2, 6 bases. The V gene's germline CDR1 is SGHRS and CDR2 YFSETQ. CDR3 length: 17 amino acids. Trimming removed 0 bases from V and 5 bases from J, with 20 bases in between. CDR3 in amino acids: CASSLAFVSGPGETQYF. DNA of the CDR3: TGCGCCAGCAGCTTGGCATTTGTCAGCGGGCCCGGGGAGACCCAGTACTTC.

The rearrangement links TRBV6-5 to TRBJ2-3, with TRBD1 matching over 7 bases. V dropped 10 bases and J dropped 1; count of bases not matched to a gene: 5. The CDR3 sequence is 13 residues long. Per the germline V gene, CDR1 is MNHEY and CDR2 is SVGAGI. The chain's CDR3 is CATRQGRTDTQYF. CDR3 bases: TGTGCCACCCGACAGGGCCGCACAGATACGCAGTATTTT.

The chain carries TRBV4-1 and TRBJ2-7; D gene ambiguous. This CDR3 has 15 residues. Germline loops: CDR1 MGHRA, CDR2 YSYEKL. Trimming removed 6 bases at V and 0 bases at J, with 15 bases between. The CDR3 nucleotides read TGCGCCAGCAGGGTGTATCCGACCAACTCCTACGAGCAGTACTTC. Encoded protein: CASRVYPTNSYEQYF.

V gene TRBV4-1 combines with J gene TRBJ1-1; TRBD1 matches at 9 bases. The CDR3 totals 19 residues. CDR1 and CDR2 (germline): MGHRA, YSYEKL. The V and J ends lost 2 bases and 1 base, in that order; junction bases with no gene match: 14. The CDR3 DNA reads as TGCGCCAGCAGCCAACTGGGACAGGGATCAACTTATTCGAACACTGAAGCTTTCTTT. This sequence encodes CASSQLGQGSTYSNTEAFF.

The V and J genes are TRBV11-2 and TRBJ2-5, with 7 bases fitting TRBD1. Germline V gene data show CDR1 as SGHAT and CDR2 as FQNNGV. V lost 1 base and J lost 2; bases outside the gene matches: 4. The CDR3 has 15 residues. The CDR3 region is CASSLGTGEQETQYF. The CDR3 nucleotides read TGTGCCAGCAGCTTAGGAACAGGGGAGCAAGAGACCCAGTACTTC.

The chain has TRBV25-1 and TRBJ1-2; D is unresolved. The germline CDR1 and CDR2 sequences are MGHDK and SYGVNS. This CDR3 spans 15 amino acids. Deletions cut 1 base from V and 1 base from J, with 10 bases between. The DNA for the CDR3 is TGTGCCAGCAGTGAATTTCCCCACAGTAACTATGGCTACACCTTC. It yields the protein CASSEFPHSNYGYTF.

J is TRBJ1-4 and V is TRBV4-1, with a possible D match to TRBD1 (6 bases). Germline V gives CDR1 MGHRA, CDR2 YSYEKL. The CDR3 totals 16 residues. V was pared by 0 bases and J by 2 bases, with 10 bases between. For the CDR3, the DNA is TGCGCCAGCAGCCAAGAGCCTACAGGGACTAATGAAAAACTGTTTTTT. Amino acid sequence: CASSQEPTGTNEKLFF.

The gene calls are TRBV4-3 and TRBJ2-1; D is undetermined. V lost 3 bases to trimming and J lost 8 bases, with 20 bases between them. The CDR3 contains 16 residues. Germline CDR1 reads LGHNA; CDR2 reads YSLEER. The CDR3 DNA follows: TGCGCCAGCAGCCAGGCCTTTAGTGGGTTTGCGGATGAGCAGTTCTTC. Encoded protein: CASSQAFSGFADEQFF.

This chain uses TRBV13 with TRBJ1-5; tentatively, D is TRBD1 (5 bases). The CDR3 has 13 residues. Germline-derived CDR1 and CDR2 are PRHDT and FYEKMQ (reference sequence). Trimming took off 6 bases at V and 2 bases at J, with 8 bases between the two ends. This CDR3 reads CASRGQGNQPQHF. The CDR3 region has the DNA TGTGCCAGCAGGGGGCAGGGCAATCAGCCCCAGCATTTT.

This chain joins TRBV9 and TRBJ2-4, with D perhaps matching TRBD1 or TRBD2 (5 bases each). V dropped 3 bases and J dropped 7 bases, with 20 bases sitting between them. Germline V gives CDR1 SGDLS, CDR2 YYNGEE. The CDR3 has 16 amino acids. The CDR3 loop reads CASSAAGLLGENIQYF. The CDR3 DNA is TGTGCCAGCAGCGCCGCCGGGCTCTTGGGGGAGAACATTCAGTACTTC.

This sequence joins TRBV5-1 and TRBJ2-3, with 7 bases matching TRBD1. Trimming cost V 3 bases and J 4 bases; bases outside gene matches: 8. The CDR3 loop spans 15 amino acids. The germline CDR1 and CDR2 sequences are SGHRS and YFSETQ. CDR3 in amino acids: CASSSLTGSADTQYF. DNA for the CDR3: TGCGCCAGCAGCTCCTTGACAGGGTCGGCAGATACGCAGTATTTT.

The J gene is TRBJ2-7, the V gene TRBV27; no firm D call. The CDR3 runs 11 residues. V was clipped by 6 bases and J by 3 bases, with 6 bases between them. Per germline, CDR1 MNHEY and CDR2 SMNVEV (reference sequence). The CDR3 sequence: CASRPCYEQYF. Written as DNA, the CDR3 is TGTGCCAGCAGACCCTGCTACGAGCAGTACTTC.

The chain links TRBV4-1 to TRBJ2-2; D gene unclear. This CDR3 is built from 15 residues. Germline CDR1 is MGHRA and CDR2 is YSYEKL. V lost 4 bases and J 6 bases, leaving 15 bases between the germline ends. DNA for the CDR3: TGCGCCAGCAGCCCGTTGACATCTCGGCCCGGGGAGCTGTTTTTT. This codes for CASSPLTSRPGELFF.

The chain uses TRBV6-1 and TRBJ2-3, with D uncertain. V shed 3 bases and J shed 1 base, with 11 bases lying between them. Germline loops: CDR1 MNHNS, CDR2 SASEGT. The CDR3 is made up of 15 amino acids. The CDR3 here is CASSELRVGTDTQYF. The DNA of the CDR3 is TGTGCCAGCAGTGAGTTGAGAGTAGGCACAGATACGCAGTATTTT.

CDR3 region: CASSELAGGYNEQFF. The CDR3 nucleotides read TGTGCCAGCAGTGAACTAGCGGGGGGGTACAATGAGCAGTTCTTC. V and J are TRBV6-1 and TRBJ2-1, with 12 bases lining up with TRBD2. The CDR3 covers 15 residues. The V gene's germline CDR1 is MNHNS and CDR2 SASEGT. Trimming took 2 bases from V and 4 from J; bases not matched to a gene: 0.

The gene calls are TRBV4-1 and TRBJ2-7; tentatively, D is TRBD1 (5 bases). The germline gives CDR1 MGHRA, CDR2 YSYEKL. V lost 4 bases, J lost 5 bases, and 21 bases lay in between. The CDR3 spans 16 residues. The CDR3 is CASSPRWAGLEDEQYF. The CDR3 DNA reads as TGCGCCAGCAGCCCCCGGTGGGCAGGGCTTGAGGACGAGCAGTACTTC.

Here the CDR3 DNA reads TGTGCCAGCAGCCTAACGCGCAGGTGGGGTGGCTACACCTTC. This gives the protein CASSLTRRWGGYTF. V and J are TRBV7-2 and TRBJ1-2; D is ambiguous. The CDR3 consists of 14 residues. Per germline, CDR1 SGHTA and CDR2 FQGNSA. The ends were cut back, 5 bases at V and 7 bases at J, with 17 bases in the middle.

This chain links TRBV7-9 with TRBJ2-1; TRBD2 matches 7 bases. Germline values: CDR1 SEHNR, CDR2 FQNEAQ (reference sequence). The ends lost 5 bases at V and 2 bases at J; junction bases unmatched: 6. The CDR3 extends over 15 amino acids. Here the CDR3 DNA reads TGTGCCAGCAGCGAAGCTAGCGGAGCCTACAATGAGCAGTTCTTC. Its protein is CASSEASGAYNEQFF. The full variable domain, in which reference TRBV7-9 and TRBJ2-1 provide the parts outside the CDR3, is DTGVSQNPRHKITKRGQNVTFRCDPISEHNRLYWYRQTLGQGPEFLTYFQNEAQLEKSRLLSDRFSAERPKGSFSTLEIQRTEQGDSAMYLCASSEASGAYNEQFFGPGTRLTVL.

J is TRBJ1-3 and V is TRBV4-1; TRBD1 matches 7 bases. Germline-derived CDR1 and CDR2 are MGHRA and YSYEKL. The trim removed 1 base at V and 0 bases at J, leaving 6 bases unmatched. The CDR3 consists of 17 residues. CDR3 DNA: TGCGCCAGCAGCCAAGTGGGACAGCTACTCTCTGGAAACACCATATATTTT. Amino acid sequence: CASSQVGQLLSGNTIYF.

The chain carries TRBV18 and TRBJ2-2; maybe TRBD2 (5 bases). CDR1 is KGHSH, CDR2 LQKENI, per germline. Trimming removed 3 bases from V and 7 bases from J, with 18 bases in between. The CDR3 has 16 residues. Here the CDR3 DNA reads TGTGCCAGCTCACCCATAGGAGCCGGTGGAGGCGGGGAGCTGTTTTTT. This gives the protein CASSPIGAGGGGELFF.

The gene calls are TRBV9 and TRBJ2-7, with D hard to call. Germline loops: CDR1 SGDLS, CDR2 YYNGEE. This CDR3 has 15 residues. V was pared by 0 bases and J by 0 bases, with 10 bases between. The CDR3 loop is CASSVGLRTSYEQYF. The CDR3 DNA sequence: TGTGCCAGCAGCGTAGGTCTGCGGACCTCCTACGAGCAGTACTTC.